The 5 T cell receptor beta chains below were found in one sample sequenced in a study of blood T cell repertoires in COVID-19. Clones were sequenced by immunoSEQ multiplex PCR, and TCRdb holds only the in-frame ones, with some missing. The repertoire holds around 150,000 clones, with 86% as singletons. The sequenced material came from peripheral blood. These receptors were taken from a man younger than 35 with acute or convalescent COVID-19.

The rearrangement joins TRBV7-2 to TRBJ1-6, with TRBD1 identical over 9 bases. Trimming removed 3 bases from V and 9 bases from J; junction bases left unmatched: 6. Germline V gives CDR1 SGHTA, CDR2 FQGNSA. The CDR3 is 15 amino acids. CDR3 in DNA: TGTGCCAGCAGCTTTTTGGGACAGGGTCCTTCACCCCTCCACTTT. Protein sequence: CASSFLGQGPSPLHF.

J is TRBJ2-7 and V is TRBV19; 11 bases are a match to TRBD2. With 3 bases clipped from V and 5 bases from J, the junction kept 3 bases outside the gene matches. CDR1 is LNHDA and CDR2 is SQIVND in the germline V gene (reference sequence). The CDR3 loop spans 14 amino acids. The CDR3 here is CASSMVAGGNEQYF. The CDR3 DNA is TGTGCCAGTAGTATGGTAGCGGGGGGGAACGAGCAGTACTTC. The full variable domain, with the rest looked up from reference TRBV19 and TRBJ2-7, is DGGITQSPKYLFRKEGQNVTLSCEQNLNHDAMYWYRQDPGQGLRLIYYSQIVNDFQKGDIAEGYSVSREKKESFPLTVTSAQKNPTAFYLCASSMVAGGNEQYFGPGTRLTVT.

The chain links TRBV2 to TRBJ1-2; perhaps TRBD1 as D (5 bases). V lost 6 bases, J lost 0 bases, and 11 bases lay in between. Germline V gives CDR1 SNHLY, CDR2 FYNNEI. The CDR3 length is 14 residues. The chain's CDR3 is CASSAGRTNYGYTF. The CDR3 DNA is TGTGCCAGCAGCGCGGGACGCACTAACTATGGCTACACCTTC. The variable domain in full, with the rest retrieved from reference TRBV2 and TRBJ1-2, is EPEVTQTPSHQVTQMGQEVILRCVPISNHLYFYWYRQILGQKVEFLVSFYNNEISEKSEIFDDQFSVERPDGSNFTLKIRSTKLEDSAMYFCASSAGRTNYGYTFGSGTRLTVV.

The rearrangement links TRBV12-3 or TRBV12-4 to TRBJ1-6; D is uncertain. Trimming removed 3 bases from V and 9 bases from J, with 6 bases in between. The CDR3 is 12 residues long. CDR3 region: CASSFSSSPLHF. The DNA for the CDR3 is TGTGCCAGCAGTTTTTCGAGTTCACCCCTCCACTTT.

The chain joins TRBV7-9 to TRBJ1-4, with a tentative D call TRBD1 (6 bases). Per the germline V gene, CDR1 is SEHNR and CDR2 is FQNEAQ (reference sequence). V lost 5 bases to trimming and J lost 6 bases, with 16 bases between them. The CDR3 sequence is 15 residues long. CDR3 sequence (DNA): TGTGCCAGCAGCCCACGGACAGATGCAGATGAAAAACTGTTTTTT. It yields the protein CASSPRTDADEKLFF.